The entry below gives a single T cell receptor (beta chain) sequence along with its context. The CDR3 has 13 amino acids. In germline, CDR1 is LGHDT, CDR2 YNNKEL (reference sequence). The germline V and J ends were trimmed by 3 bases and 3 bases, with 9 bases remaining between them. Amplified regions were TCR beta CDR3 sequences from RNA transcripts. First-round RT-PCR of the TCR CDR3 relied on the HTBI primer set. TCRdb itself ran the multiplex PCR reads through MiXCR, one entry per CDR3 protein. This sample has about 840,000 distinct CDR3 sequences; 35% to 40% occur once, and the top ten carry roughly 8.3%. This specimen belongs to a study of T cells in Graves' hyperthyroidism and ophthalmopathy.

V usage is TRBV3-1 and J usage is TRBJ2-7; D could derive from TRBD1 or TRBD2 (5 bases each). Source material: blood. The sequence came from a young man with Graves' hyperthyroidism. The chain's CDR3 is CASSHGTVYEQYF. The CDR3 bases are TGTGCCAGCAGCCACGGGACGGTCTACGAGCAGTACTTC.